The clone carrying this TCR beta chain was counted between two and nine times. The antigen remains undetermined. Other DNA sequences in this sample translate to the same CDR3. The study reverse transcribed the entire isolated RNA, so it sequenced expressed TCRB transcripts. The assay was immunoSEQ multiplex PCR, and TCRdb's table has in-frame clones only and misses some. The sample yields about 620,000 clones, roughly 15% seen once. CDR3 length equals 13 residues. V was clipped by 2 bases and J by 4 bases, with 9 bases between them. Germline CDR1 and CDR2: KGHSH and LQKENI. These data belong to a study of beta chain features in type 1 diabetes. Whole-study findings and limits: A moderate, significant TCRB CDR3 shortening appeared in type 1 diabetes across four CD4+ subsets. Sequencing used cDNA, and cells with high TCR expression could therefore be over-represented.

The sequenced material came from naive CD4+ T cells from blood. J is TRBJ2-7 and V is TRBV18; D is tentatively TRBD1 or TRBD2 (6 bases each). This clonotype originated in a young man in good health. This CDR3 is CASSPGGPYEQYF. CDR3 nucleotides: TGTGCCAGCTCACCAGGGGGGCCGTACGAGCAGTACTTC.